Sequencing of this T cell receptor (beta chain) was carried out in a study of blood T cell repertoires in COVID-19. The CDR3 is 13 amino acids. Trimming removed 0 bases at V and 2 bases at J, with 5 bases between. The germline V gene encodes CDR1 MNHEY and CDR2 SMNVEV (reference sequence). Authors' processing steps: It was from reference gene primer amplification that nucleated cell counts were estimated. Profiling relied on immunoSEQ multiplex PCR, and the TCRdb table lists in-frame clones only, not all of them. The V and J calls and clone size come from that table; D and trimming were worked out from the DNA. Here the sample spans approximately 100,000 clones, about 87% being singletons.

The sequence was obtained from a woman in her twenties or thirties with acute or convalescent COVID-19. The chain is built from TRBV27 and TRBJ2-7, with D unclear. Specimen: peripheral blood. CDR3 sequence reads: CASSLSGPYEQYF. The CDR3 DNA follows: TGTGCCAGCAGTTTATCGGGCCCCTACGAGCAGTACTTC.